The 14 T cell receptor beta chains below all came from one sample that was sequenced in a study of CD8+ T cells in alopecia areata. Indicated treatment: oral pan-JAK inhibitor, 5-10 mg twice daily. The authors extracted RNA and reverse transcribed it into cDNA as the sequencing template. This table comes from immunoSEQ multiplex PCR, and its TCRdb copy is limited to in-frame clones, with some not included. The data hold roughly 190,000 clones, with about three fifths observed a single time. Source: CD4+ T cells sorted from blood, taken at week 4, from a patient treated with tofacitinib. The receptors shown here come from a human donor with alopecia areata.

This clone was detected only a few times. The CDR3 here is CATSTGSAYEQYF. DNA for the CDR3: TGTGCCACCAGCACAGGCAGCGCCTACGAGCAGTACTTC. V is TRBV15 and J is TRBJ2-7; D gene ambiguous. This CDR3 region has 13 residues. Germline loops: CDR1 LNHNV, CDR2 YYDKDF (reference sequence). V lost 4 bases and J 2 bases, leaving 9 bases between the germline ends.

V is TRBV10-3 and J is TRBJ2-7, with 8 bases matching TRBD1. CDR1 and CDR2 from the germline V gene are ENHRY and SYGVKD. The ends lost 4 bases at V and 0 bases at J; junction bases unmatched: 2. The CDR3 sequence is 14 residues long. The DNA for the CDR3 is TGTGCCATCAGTGGTACAGGGGGCTCCTACGAGCAGTACTTC. Translating gives CAISGTGGSYEQYF.

This chain connects TRBV29-1 to TRBJ2-1; 7 nucleotides match TRBD2. This CDR3 contains 12 residues. The V segment lost 6 bases and the J segment 8 bases; nucleotides outside the gene matches: 7. Germline-derived CDR1 and CDR2 are SQVTM and ANQGSEA. The CDR3 spells CSVQTSLDEQFF. As DNA, the CDR3 is TGCAGCGTCCAGACTAGCCTCGATGAGCAGTTCTTC.

The chain recombines TRBV11-2 with TRBJ2-3, with D perhaps assigned TRBD1 or TRBD2 (5 bases each). Per the germline V gene, CDR1 is SGHAT and CDR2 is FQNNGV. V gave up 5 bases and J gave up 9 bases, with 15 bases separating them. This CDR3 contains 13 residues. The CDR3 DNA is TGTGCCAGCAGCCCGAACCGGGACGTAACGCAGTATTTT. As protein: CASSPNRDVTQYF.

The chain links TRBV29-1 to TRBJ2-2; TRBD1 matches 8 bases. Germline loops: CDR1 SQVTM, CDR2 ANQGSEA. The CDR3 contains 15 residues. Unmatched junction bases numbered 9, after V lost 6 bases and J lost 3 bases. The CDR3: CSVGTPGGHTGELFF. The CDR3 bases are TGCAGCGTGGGAACGCCAGGGGGCCACACCGGGGAGCTGTTTTTT.

The count of this clone is one. The V call is TRBV29-1, the J call TRBJ2-1; D possibly corresponds to TRBD1 (5 bases). CDR3 length: 11 amino acids. The germline V gene has CDR1 SQVTM and CDR2 ANQGSEA. The V and J ends lost 7 bases and 4 bases respectively, with 8 bases between them. The CDR3 is CSARQYNEQFF. The DNA of the CDR3 is TGCAGCGCTAGACAGTACAATGAGCAGTTCTTC.

This clone has just one count. The chain links TRBV5-6 to TRBJ1-5; no clear D. The germline gives CDR1 SGHDT, CDR2 YYEEEE. V was cut by 0 bases and J by 3 bases, with 10 bases left in between. The CDR3 is made up of 15 amino acids. The CDR3, as DNA: TGTGCCAGCAGCTTGGCCGCGGGAACCAATCAGCCCCAGCATTTT. This gives the protein CASSLAAGTNQPQHF.

The chain combines TRBV30 with TRBJ2-5; tentatively, D is TRBD1 or TRBD2 (5 bases each). This CDR3 comprises 15 residues. The V gene lost 4 bases and the J gene lost 1 base, with 16 bases spanning the gap. Looked up from germline, CDR1 is GTSNPN and CDR2 is SVGIG (reference sequence). The CDR3 reads CAWNGGWGTQETQYF. The CDR3 bases are TGTGCCTGGAATGGGGGATGGGGTACCCAAGAGACCCAGTACTTC.

The J gene is TRBJ1-5, the V gene TRBV15; TRBD1 is a possible D gene (6 bases). Germline V CDR1 and CDR2: LNHNV, YYDKDF (reference sequence). The germline V and J ends were trimmed by 0 bases and 4 bases, with 16 bases remaining between them. This CDR3 contains 17 residues. CDR3 nucleotides: TGTGCCACCAGCAGAGAGAGAATAGGGGGTTGGAATCAGCCCCAGCATTTT. Its protein is CATSRERIGGWNQPQHF.

V usage is TRBV6-5 and J usage is TRBJ2-1; D is possibly TRBD1 (6 bases). Trimming removed 5 bases from V and 10 bases from J, with 15 bases in between. The CDR3 consists of 13 residues. Per germline, CDR1 MNHEY and CDR2 SVGAGI. CDR3 DNA: TGTGCCAGCAGTCCCACCCCAGGGACAGAGCAGTTCTTC. Translated: CASSPTPGTEQFF.

The chain employs TRBV2 and TRBJ1-5; D is ambiguous. Germline CDR1 SNHLY, CDR2 FYNNEI. This CDR3 comprises 13 residues. V was trimmed by 1 base and J by 10 bases, leaving 11 bases between them. DNA for the CDR3: TGTGCCAGCAGTGAAGGGACCCACGGCCCCCAGCATTTT. It translates to CASSEGTHGPQHF. The full variable domain, rest sourced from reference TRBV2 and TRBJ1-5, is EPEVTQTPSHQVTQMGQEVILRCVPISNHLYFYWYRQILGQKVEFLVSFYNNEISEKSEIFDDQFSVERPDGSNFTLKIRSTKLEDSAMYFCASSEGTHGPQHFGDGTRLSIL.

This clone has just a few counts. The chain recombines TRBV4-1 with TRBJ2-7; unclear D gene. Trimming removed 1 base at V and 9 bases at J, with 13 bases between. CDR1 is MGHRA and CDR2 is YSYEKL in the germline V gene. The CDR3 sequence is 13 residues long. The CDR3 bases are TGCGCCAGCAGCCAAGTCCTCAATGTGGGGCAGTACTTC. Amino acids: CASSQVLNVGQYF.

The rearrangement links TRBV2 to TRBJ1-5; 8 nucleotides align to TRBD1. Germline V CDR1 and CDR2: SNHLY, FYNNEI. This CDR3 is built from 13 residues. The ends lost 3 bases at V and 6 bases at J; junction bases unmatched: 1. The CDR3 spells CASSDGQGQPQHF. The CDR3 region has the DNA TGTGCCAGCAGTGACGGACAGGGTCAGCCCCAGCATTTT.

This clone was detected only a few times. The chain uses TRBV7-9 and TRBJ2-7; D ambiguous. The CDR3 covers 13 residues. The V end was cut by 6 bases, the J end by 3 bases, with 12 bases between. Germline V gene data show CDR1 as SEHNR and CDR2 as FQNEAQ (reference sequence). In DNA form, the CDR3 reads TGTGCCAGCAGACCCAGCGAGAACTACGAGCAGTACTTC. Translating it yields CASRPSENYEQYF.